One sample yielded the 18 T cell receptor beta chains listed below, sequenced in a study of blood T cell repertoires in COVID-19. Data came from immunoSEQ multiplex PCR; TCRdb stores just in-frame clones and leaves some out. The data contain 50,000 to 80,000 clones, about 82% of them singletons. The sequenced sample was peripheral blood. Receptor source: a man aged 50-59 years with active COVID-19.

This chain uses TRBV2 with TRBJ2-3; 12 bases are shared with TRBD2. The CDR3 is 17 residues long. The V and J ends lost 4 bases and 1 base, in that order; junction bases with no gene match: 6. The germline CDR1 and CDR2 sequences are SNHLY and FYNNEI. CDR3 in DNA: TGTGCCAGCAGTGTGCTAGCGGGAGGGCCGGGCACAGATACGCAGTATTTT. Its protein is CASSVLAGGPGTDTQYF.

The chain joins TRBV6-2 or TRBV6-3 to TRBJ2-7; 7 bases map to TRBD2. The CDR3 sequence is 16 residues long. Germline values: CDR1 MNHEY, CDR2 SVGEGT. Losses at the gene ends were 5 bases for V and 1 base for J; bases not matched to a gene: 11. The CDR3 DNA reads TGTGCCAGCAGTCGCCCACCGGGCGGGGGTTCCTACGAGCAGTACTTC. Residues: CASSRPPGGGSYEQYF.

This chain connects TRBV5-1 to TRBJ2-2, with 7 positions matching TRBD1. Trimming removed 4 bases from V and 0 bases from J; junction bases left unmatched: 6. This CDR3 is built from 16 residues. Germline V CDR1 and CDR2: SGHRS, YFSETQ. The CDR3 here is CASSPGQTANTGELFF. Written as DNA, the CDR3 is TGCGCCAGCAGCCCGGGACAGACCGCGAACACCGGGGAGCTGTTTTTT.

This chain uses TRBV20-1 with TRBJ2-5; D might be TRBD1 (6 bases). The CDR3 length is 14 residues. Trimming shortened V by 3 bases and J by 10 bases, and 21 bases separated the two germline ends. From germline, CDR1 is DFQATT and CDR2 SNEGSKA (reference sequence). The DNA for the CDR3 is TGCAGTGCTAGTTGGGGTCAGGGGAGAGGCGTCCAGTACTTC. Translating gives CSASWGQGRGVQYF.

The chain combines TRBV5-1 with TRBJ1-4; no clear D. The CDR3 extends over 15 amino acids. Trimming stripped 0 bases from V and 4 bases from J, with 10 bases between. The germline V gene encodes CDR1 SGHRS and CDR2 YFSETQ. The CDR3 spells CASSLDPGVNEKLFF. For the CDR3, the DNA is TGCGCCAGCAGCTTGGATCCGGGAGTTAATGAAAAACTGTTTTTT.

The J gene is TRBJ2-5, the V gene TRBV7-9, with D maybe TRBD1 (5 bases). This CDR3 contains 14 residues. The germline gives CDR1 SEHNR, CDR2 FQNEAQ (reference sequence). Trimming cost V 1 base and J 5 bases, with 11 bases left between them. CDR3 sequence: CASSLVGRVETQYF. CDR3 in DNA: TGTGCCAGCAGCTTAGTTGGCAGGGTGGAGACCCAGTACTTC. Complete variable domain (other parts from reference TRBV7-9 and TRBJ2-5): DTGVSQNPRHKITKRGQNVTFRCDPISEHNRLYWYRQTLGQGPEFLTYFQNEAQLEKSRLLSDRFSAERPKGSFSTLEIQRTEQGDSAMYLCASSLVGRVETQYFGPGTRLLVL.

The V gene is TRBV10-3, the J gene TRBJ2-1; 9 bases fit TRBD1. Germline CDR1 and CDR2: ENHRY and SYGVKD. The CDR3 has 15 residues. V lost 4 bases to trimming and J lost 6 bases; unmatched junction nucleotides: 7. The CDR3, as DNA: TGTGCCATCAGTGTCCGGGACAGGGTAGGCAATGAGCAGTTCTTC. This codes for CAISVRDRVGNEQFF.

On this clone itself: The sample contains more than one DNA sequence encoding this CDR3. The chain links TRBV6-1 to TRBJ1-1, with 8 bases that match TRBD1. This CDR3 region has 13 residues. CDR1 MNHNS and CDR2 SASEGT come from the germline V gene. The V segment lost 3 bases and the J segment 7 bases; nucleotides outside the gene matches: 4. This chain's CDR3 is CASSEDRVGEAFF. In DNA form, the CDR3 reads TGTGCCAGCAGTGAGGACAGGGTCGGTGAAGCTTTCTTT.

In its sample, this clone was seen once. J is TRBJ1-2 and V is TRBV11-2; TRBD1 might be the D (6 bases). Trimming removed 5 bases at V and 4 bases at J, with 17 bases between. The germline CDR1 and CDR2 sequences are SGHAT and FQNNGV. The CDR3 is 15 residues long. The CDR3 protein is CASSPQGEPLYGYTF. The CDR3 nucleotides read TGTGCCAGCAGCCCACAGGGTGAACCTCTCTATGGCTACACCTTC.

The chain has TRBV6-1 and TRBJ1-5, with D uncertain. This CDR3 comprises 13 residues. Germline-derived CDR1 and CDR2 are MNHNS and SASEGT. V dropped 3 bases and J dropped 9 bases, with 12 bases sitting between them. The CDR3 reads CASSDNFERPQHF. The CDR3 DNA is TGTGCCAGCAGTGATAACTTCGAACGGCCCCAGCATTTT.

The chain employs TRBV2 and TRBJ1-2; TRBD1 agrees at 10 bases. The CDR3 is made up of 15 amino acids. Trimming removed 7 bases from V and 2 bases from J; junction bases left unmatched: 7. The V gene's germline CDR1 is SNHLY and CDR2 FYNNEI. DNA for the CDR3: TGTGCCAGCACTACACCGGGACAGGGGAACTATGGCTACACCTTC. Translation: CASTTPGQGNYGYTF. Supplemented by reference TRBV2 and TRBJ1-2, the full variable domain reads EPEVTQTPSHQVTQMGQEVILRCVPISNHLYFYWYRQILGQKVEFLVSFYNNEISEKSEIFDDQFSVERPDGSNFTLKIRSTKLEDSAMYFCASTTPGQGNYGYTFGSGTRLTVV.

The rearrangement links TRBV6-5 to TRBJ2-5, with a weak D call TRBD1 (7 bases). Trimming pared 8 bases from V and 5 bases from J, leaving 21 bases between. This CDR3 comprises 15 residues. CDR1 is MNHEY, CDR2 SVGAGI, per germline. The CDR3 DNA reads TGTGCCAGCTCCTACGACAGGGTTCGGGGGGAGACCCAGTACTTC. The encoded protein is CASSYDRVRGETQYF.

This clone was observed a handful of times. The chain employs TRBV12-5 and TRBJ2-1; TRBD1 agrees at 9 bases. Germline lookup yields CDR1 LGHNT and CDR2 FRNRAP. This CDR3 is 15 amino acids long. V was pared by 5 bases and J by 7 bases, with 9 bases of the junction left unmatched. The CDR3 DNA reads as TGTGCTAGTGGTCAACAGGGGGCGCTTAGGAATGAGCAGTTCTTC. It codes for CASGQQGALRNEQFF. Using reference TRBV12-5 and TRBJ2-1 for the parts outside the CDR3, the full variable domain is DARVTQTPRHKVTEMGQEVTMRCQPILGHNTVFWYRQTMMQGLELLAYFRNRAPLDDSGMPKDRFSAEMPDATLATLKIQPSEPRDSAVYFCASGQQGALRNEQFFGPGTRLTVL.

The chain links TRBV7-9 to TRBJ2-6, with 9 nucleotides matching TRBD1. This CDR3 region has 19 residues. Germline V gene data show CDR1 as SEHNR and CDR2 as FQNEAQ (reference sequence). Trimming at V came to 8 bases and at J to 0 bases, leaving 14 bases not matched to a gene. In nucleotides, the CDR3 is TGTGCCAGCGAGGACAGGGGAACCCCCATCAGCTCTGGGGCCAACGTCCTGACTTTC. This translates into CASEDRGTPISSGANVLTF.

This chain connects TRBV11-2 to TRBJ2-7, with 9 nucleotides matching TRBD2. This CDR3 is built from 15 residues. Germline V gene data show CDR1 as SGHAT and CDR2 as FQNNGV. Trimming at V came to 2 bases and at J to 2 bases, leaving 4 bases not matched to a gene. For the CDR3, the DNA is TGTGCCAGCAGCTTAACTAGCGGGTTGGCCTACGAGCAGTACGTC. As protein: CASSLTSGLAYEQYV.

The rearrangement uses TRBV13 and TRBJ2-3; D is possibly TRBD1 (6 bases). Looked up from germline, CDR1 is PRHDT and CDR2 is FYEKMQ (reference sequence). Trimming cost V 1 base and J 0 bases, with 8 bases left between them. The CDR3 loop spans 15 amino acids. In nucleotides, the CDR3 is TGTGCCAGCAGCTTAGTAGGGGGAAGCACAGATACGCAGTATTTT. Its translation is CASSLVGGSTDTQYF.

J is TRBJ2-3 and V is TRBV11-2; D not resolved. The CDR3 is 14 residues long. Trimming removed 1 base at V and 6 bases at J, with 11 bases between. The germline gives CDR1 SGHAT, CDR2 FQNNGV. CDR3 sequence (DNA): TGTGCCAGCAGCTTAGTTACGACCGGGGATACGCAGTATTTT. Amino acid sequence: CASSLVTTGDTQYF.

V and J are TRBV6-5 and TRBJ1-1; 7 bases agree with TRBD1. The ends lost 7 bases at V and 0 bases at J; junction bases unmatched: 5. In germline, CDR1 is MNHEY, CDR2 SVGAGI. CDR3 length: 14 amino acids. Here the CDR3 DNA reads TGTGCCAGCACCATGGACAGGCTGAACACTGAAGCTTTCTTT. Amino acids: CASTMDRLNTEAFF.